There are a few counts of the clone carrying this TCR beta chain. TCRdb reanalysed the 5' RACE reads using MiXCR and keeps one entry per CDR3 protein. Seen here are about 530,000 distinct CDR3 sequences, over 12% observed once, and the top ten hold 0.35% to 0.45%. Trimming pared 3 bases from V and 1 base from J, leaving 12 bases between. This CDR3 has 15 residues. In germline, CDR1 is MNHNS, CDR2 SASEGT. These data originate in a study of identical twins. This same sample was also taken into another study, of yellow fever vaccine responses in identical twins.

This clonotype originated in a woman aged 18 to 35 in good health. V gene TRBV6-1 combines with J gene TRBJ1-2; tentative D call: TRBD1 (6 bases). Sequenced: CD4+ T cells sorted from blood. CDR3 amino acids: CASSDTGGVNYGYTF. The CDR3 nucleotides are TGTGCCAGCAGTGACACGGGGGGCGTTAACTATGGCTACACCTTC.